Each of the 11 T cell receptor beta chains below was sequenced from the same sample in a study of T cell responses to AZD1222 COVID-19 vaccine. Data came from immunoSEQ multiplex PCR; TCRdb stores just in-frame clones and leaves some out. Of tens of thousands of clones in the sample, 85% to 90% were seen once. The source material was peripheral blood, sampled 28 days after the second AZD1222 dose. The receptors shown here come from an adult who received the AZD1222 COVID-19 vaccine.

The chain has TRBV11-2 and TRBJ2-2, with no clear D. V shed 3 bases and J shed 6 bases, with 14 bases lying between them. The CDR3 totals 15 residues. The V gene's germline CDR1 is SGHAT and CDR2 FQNNGV. The CDR3 loop reads CASSFWGSGSGELFF. The CDR3 DNA sequence: TGTGCCAGCAGCTTTTGGGGTTCGGGCTCCGGGGAGCTGTTTTTT.

The V and J genes are TRBV5-1 and TRBJ2-6, with 7 bases identical to TRBD2. The germline V gene encodes CDR1 SGHRS and CDR2 YFSETQ. J was trimmed by 0 bases and V by 4 bases; bases with no gene match: 7. The CDR3 is 17 residues long. The CDR3 reads CASSAGASSSGANVLTF. The CDR3, as DNA: TGCGCCAGCAGCGCGGGAGCGTCAAGCTCTGGGGCCAACGTCCTGACTTTC.

The V and J genes are TRBV7-2 and TRBJ1-1, with D unresolved. CDR1 and CDR2 (germline): SGHTA, FQGNSA. The CDR3 spans 15 residues. Trimming took 1 base from V and 0 from J, leaving 9 bases between them. The CDR3 region has the DNA TGTGCCAGCAGCTTAGTTTGGGGTTTGAACACTGAAGCTTTCTTT. Encoded protein: CASSLVWGLNTEAFF. The complete variable domain, with remaining parts taken from reference TRBV7-2 and TRBJ1-1, reads GAGVSQSPSNKVTEKGKDVELRCDPISGHTALYWYRQSLGQGLEFLIYFQGNSAPDKSGLPSDRFSAERTGGSVSTLTIQRTQQEDSAVYLCASSLVWGLNTEAFFGQGTRLTVV.

The genes are TRBV6-5 and TRBJ1-1, with D unclear. Germline-derived CDR1 and CDR2 are MNHEY and SVGAGI. The CDR3 spans 12 residues. Trimming took off 6 bases at V and 5 bases at J, with 10 bases between the two ends. CDR3 sequence reads: CASSHGGTEAFF. For the CDR3, the DNA is TGTGCCAGCAGCCATGGTGGTACTGAAGCTTTCTTT.

Here the CDR3 reads CASSDRGQGNYGYTF. In DNA form, the CDR3 reads TGTGCCAGCAGTGACCGCGGACAGGGAAACTATGGCTACACCTTC. The chain recombines TRBV6-1 with TRBJ1-2; 8 nucleotides line up with TRBD1. Germline-derived CDR1 and CDR2 are MNHNS and SASEGT. This CDR3 has 15 amino acids. The J segment lost 2 bases and the V segment lost 3 bases, leaving 5 bases of the junction unmatched.

The J gene is TRBJ2-1, the V gene TRBV5-1; TRBD2 matches 10 bases. The CDR3 runs 16 residues. In germline, CDR1 is SGHRS, CDR2 YFSETQ. V lost 5 bases, J lost 2 bases, and 7 bases stayed unmatched. This chain's CDR3 is CASRKTSGFPYNEQFF. The CDR3 DNA reads TGCGCCAGCAGAAAGACTAGCGGGTTCCCCTACAATGAGCAGTTCTTC.

The chain links TRBV7-3 to TRBJ2-1, with D perhaps TRBD1 or TRBD2 (5 bases each). V gave up 6 bases and J gave up 9 bases, with 12 bases separating them. Germline V gene sequence: CDR1 SGHTA, CDR2 FQGTGA. The CDR3 contains 12 residues. The CDR3 coding sequence is TGTGCCAGCAGATACGCTGGGGGTGAGCAGTTCTTC. This translates into CASRYAGGEQFF.

The chain has TRBV3-1 (or the pseudogene TRBV3-2) and TRBJ2-3; 7 bases are shared with TRBD2. CDR1 is LGHDT, CDR2 YNNKEL, per germline (reference sequence). The CDR3 contains 13 residues. Losses at the gene ends were 4 bases for V and 5 bases for J; bases not matched to a gene: 3. CDR3 in DNA: TGTGCCAGCAGCCCGGGAGGTGAAGATACGCAGTATTTT. Protein sequence: CASSPGGEDTQYF.

This rearrangement joins TRBV5-6 to TRBJ1-2; TRBD1 might be the D (5 bases). From germline, CDR1 is SGHDT and CDR2 YYEEEE. CDR3 length: 13 residues. Trimming shortened V by 1 base and J by 8 bases, and 12 bases separated the two germline ends. Here the CDR3 reads CASSLTRGVGYTF. The CDR3 DNA reads TGTGCCAGCAGCTTGACCCGGGGGGTAGGCTACACCTTC.

The chain joins TRBV6-2 or TRBV6-3 to TRBJ2-6; D perhaps matches TRBD1 (6 bases). The CDR3 is 19 amino acids. V was cut by 0 bases and J by 4 bases, with 19 bases left in between. Looked up from germline, CDR1 is MNHEY and CDR2 is SVGEGT. The CDR3 DNA reads as TGTGCCAGCAGTTACTCTATGGACAGCCCCAGAATAGGGGCCAACGTCCTGACTTTC. This encodes CASSYSMDSPRIGANVLTF.

The V gene is TRBV5-1, the J gene TRBJ2-7, with unresolved D. Per the germline V gene, CDR1 is SGHRS and CDR2 is YFSETQ. The CDR3 runs to 13 residues. With 4 bases removed from V and 2 bases from J, the gap between germline ends came to 10 bases. In nucleotides, the CDR3 is TGCGCCAGCAGCGATGGGGTCACCTACGAGCAGTACGTC. This sequence encodes CASSDGVTYEQYV.